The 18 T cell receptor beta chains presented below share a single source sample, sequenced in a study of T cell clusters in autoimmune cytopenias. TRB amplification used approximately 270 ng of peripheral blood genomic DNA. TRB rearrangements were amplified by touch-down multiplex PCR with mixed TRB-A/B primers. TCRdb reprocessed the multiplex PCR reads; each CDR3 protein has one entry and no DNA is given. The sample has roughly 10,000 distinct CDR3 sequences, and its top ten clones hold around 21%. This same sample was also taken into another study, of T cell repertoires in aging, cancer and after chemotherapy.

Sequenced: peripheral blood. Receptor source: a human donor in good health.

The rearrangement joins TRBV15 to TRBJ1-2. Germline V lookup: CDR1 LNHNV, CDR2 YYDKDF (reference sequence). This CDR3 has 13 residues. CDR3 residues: CATSRGGNYGYTF.

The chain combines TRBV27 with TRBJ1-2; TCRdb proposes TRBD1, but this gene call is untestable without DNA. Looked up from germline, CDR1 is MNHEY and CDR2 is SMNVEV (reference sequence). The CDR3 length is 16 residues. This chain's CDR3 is CASSPLDRKGYYGYTF.

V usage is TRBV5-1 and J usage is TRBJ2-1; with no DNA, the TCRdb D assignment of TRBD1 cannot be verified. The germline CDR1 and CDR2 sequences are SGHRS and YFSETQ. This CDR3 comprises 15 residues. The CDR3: CASSRDRGHYNEQFF.

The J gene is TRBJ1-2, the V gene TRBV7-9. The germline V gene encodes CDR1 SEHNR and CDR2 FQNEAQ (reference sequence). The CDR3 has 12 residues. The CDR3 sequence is CASSQELGGYTF.

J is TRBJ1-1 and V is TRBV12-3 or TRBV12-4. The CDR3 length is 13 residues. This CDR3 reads CASSLGVGTEAFF.

CDR3 amino acids: CASRVNQAVGYTF. The V and J genes are TRBV7-2 and TRBJ1-2. The CDR3 totals 13 residues. CDR1 is SGHTA, CDR2 FQGNSA, per germline.

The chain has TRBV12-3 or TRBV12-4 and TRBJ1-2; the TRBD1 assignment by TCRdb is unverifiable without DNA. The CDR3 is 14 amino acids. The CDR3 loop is CASSRQGTGYGYTF.

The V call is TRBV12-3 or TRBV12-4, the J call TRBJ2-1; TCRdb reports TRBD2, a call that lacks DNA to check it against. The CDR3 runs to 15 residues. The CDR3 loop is CASSLLGSVGSEQFF.

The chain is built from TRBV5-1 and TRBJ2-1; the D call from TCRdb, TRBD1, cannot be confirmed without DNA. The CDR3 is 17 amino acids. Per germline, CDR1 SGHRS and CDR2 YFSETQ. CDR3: CASSLGPSGSYYNEQFF.

CDR3 residues: CASSIDLRTGGYNEQFF. V and J are TRBV19 and TRBJ2-1; TCRdb designates TRBD1, a call that cannot be tested without DNA. CDR3 length: 17 amino acids. Germline V gene sequence: CDR1 LNHDA, CDR2 SQIVND (reference sequence).

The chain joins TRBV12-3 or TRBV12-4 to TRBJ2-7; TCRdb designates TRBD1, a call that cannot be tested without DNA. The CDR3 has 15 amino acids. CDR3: CASSLRRGGSDEQYF.

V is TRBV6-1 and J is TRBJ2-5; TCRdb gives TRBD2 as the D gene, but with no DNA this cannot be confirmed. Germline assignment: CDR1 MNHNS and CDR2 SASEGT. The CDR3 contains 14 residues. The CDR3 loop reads CASNRAAYQETQYF.

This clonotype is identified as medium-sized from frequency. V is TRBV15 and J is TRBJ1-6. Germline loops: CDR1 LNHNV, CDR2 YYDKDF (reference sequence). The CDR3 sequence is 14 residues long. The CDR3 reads CATSRGAGTPALHF.

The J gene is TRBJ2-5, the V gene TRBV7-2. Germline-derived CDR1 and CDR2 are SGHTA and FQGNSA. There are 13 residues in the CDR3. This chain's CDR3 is CASSFGGQETQYF.

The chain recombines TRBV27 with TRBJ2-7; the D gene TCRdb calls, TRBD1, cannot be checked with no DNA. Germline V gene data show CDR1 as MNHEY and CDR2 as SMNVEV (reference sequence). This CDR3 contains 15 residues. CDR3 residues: CASSFYQGAGYEQYF.

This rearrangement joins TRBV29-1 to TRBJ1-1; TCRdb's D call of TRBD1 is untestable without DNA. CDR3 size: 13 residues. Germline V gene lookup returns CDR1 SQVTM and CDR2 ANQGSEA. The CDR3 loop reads CSVEAQGVGTAFF.

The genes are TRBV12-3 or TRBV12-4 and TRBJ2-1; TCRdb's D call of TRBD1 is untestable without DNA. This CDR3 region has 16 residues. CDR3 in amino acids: CASSLQGAGLGNEQFF.

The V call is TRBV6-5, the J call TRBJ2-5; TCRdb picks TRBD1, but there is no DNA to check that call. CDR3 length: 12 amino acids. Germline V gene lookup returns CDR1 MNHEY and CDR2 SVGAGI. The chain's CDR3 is CASRQGQETQYF.